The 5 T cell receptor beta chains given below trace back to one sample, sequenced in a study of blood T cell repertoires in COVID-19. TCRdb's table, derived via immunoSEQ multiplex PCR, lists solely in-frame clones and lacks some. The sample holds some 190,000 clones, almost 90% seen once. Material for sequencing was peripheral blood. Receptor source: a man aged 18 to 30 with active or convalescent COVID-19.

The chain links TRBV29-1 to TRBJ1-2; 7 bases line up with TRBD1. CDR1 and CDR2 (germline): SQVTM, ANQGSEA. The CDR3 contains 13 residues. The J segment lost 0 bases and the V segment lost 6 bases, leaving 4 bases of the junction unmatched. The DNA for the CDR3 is TGCAGCGTGGGACAGAGTACTAACTATGGCTACACCTTC. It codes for CSVGQSTNYGYTF.

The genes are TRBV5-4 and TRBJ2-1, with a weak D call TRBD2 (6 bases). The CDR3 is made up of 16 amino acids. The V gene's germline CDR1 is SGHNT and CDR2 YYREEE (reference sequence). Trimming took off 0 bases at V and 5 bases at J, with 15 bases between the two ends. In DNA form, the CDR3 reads TGTGCCAGCAGCTTGGTTTCTAGGACTACAGACAATGAGCAGTTCTTC. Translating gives CASSLVSRTTDNEQFF.

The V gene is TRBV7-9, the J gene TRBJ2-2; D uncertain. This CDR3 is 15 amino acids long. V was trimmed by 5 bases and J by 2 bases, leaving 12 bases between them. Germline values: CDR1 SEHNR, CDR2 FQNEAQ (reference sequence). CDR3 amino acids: CASSLTVFNTGELFF. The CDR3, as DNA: TGTGCCAGCAGCCTTACGGTATTCAACACCGGGGAGCTGTTTTTT.

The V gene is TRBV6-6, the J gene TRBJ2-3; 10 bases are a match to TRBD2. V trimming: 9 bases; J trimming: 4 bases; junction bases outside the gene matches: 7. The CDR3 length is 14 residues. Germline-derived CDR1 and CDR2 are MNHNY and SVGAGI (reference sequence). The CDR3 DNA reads TGTGCCAGTTTACTAGCGGGAAGGTCAGATACGCAGTATTTT. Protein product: CASLLAGRSDTQYF.

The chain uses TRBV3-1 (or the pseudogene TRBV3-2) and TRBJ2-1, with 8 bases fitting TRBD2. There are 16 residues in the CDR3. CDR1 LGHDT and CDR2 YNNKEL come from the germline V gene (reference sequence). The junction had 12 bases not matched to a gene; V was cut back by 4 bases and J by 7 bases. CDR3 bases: TGTGCCAGCAGCCGGAATAGCGGGACCGGGGGGAATGAGCAGTTCTTC. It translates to CASSRNSGTGGNEQFF.